This T cell receptor beta chain was sequenced during a study of cytomegalovirus exposure and HLA in healthy donors. Overall study: Both the 120 or so validation repertoires and the 550 to 750 first-cohort repertoires used the same platform, as reported by a later analysis.

Note on this clone: Its target is unknown.

The method was immunoSEQ multiplex PCR; TCRdb's version includes in-frame clones alone and lacks a portion of them. This sample has roughly 140,000 clones, with 80% to 90% found just once. Germline values: CDR1 SNHLY, CDR2 FYNNEI. This CDR3 is 11 amino acids long. With 2 bases removed from V and 14 bases from J, the gap between germline ends came to 12 bases. General study findings and limits: Associated with cytomegalovirus, according to the listing, were some 150 TCR beta chains. For cytomegalovirus status, the classifier reportedly gave diagnoses with high specificity and sensitivity. Usually a TCR sequence was rare, but some public TCRs were found in many donors.

Sample: PBMCs. The rearrangement uses TRBV2 and TRBJ1-1; a weak D match, TRBD1 (6 bases). The clonotype originates from a woman younger than 35 in good health and CMV-seropositive. This chain's CDR3 is CASSEWEGGFF. CDR3 coding DNA: TGTGCCAGCAGTGAATGGGAGGGGGGATTCTTT. Looking up the rest from reference TRBV2 and TRBJ1-1 gives the full variable domain: EPEVTQTPSHQVTQMGQEVILRCVPISNHLYFYWYRQILGQKVEFLVSFYNNEISEKSEIFDDQFSVERPDGSNFTLKIRSTKLEDSAMYFCASSEWEGGFFGQGTRLTVV.